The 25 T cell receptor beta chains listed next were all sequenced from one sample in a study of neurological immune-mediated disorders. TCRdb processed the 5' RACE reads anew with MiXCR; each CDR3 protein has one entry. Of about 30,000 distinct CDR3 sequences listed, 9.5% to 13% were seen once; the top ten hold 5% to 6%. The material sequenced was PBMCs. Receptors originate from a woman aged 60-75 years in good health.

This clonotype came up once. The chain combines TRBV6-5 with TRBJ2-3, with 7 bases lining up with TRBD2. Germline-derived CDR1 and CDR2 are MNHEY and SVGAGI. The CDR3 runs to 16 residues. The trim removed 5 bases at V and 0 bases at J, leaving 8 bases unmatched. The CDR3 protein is CASSLGGYSSTDTQYF. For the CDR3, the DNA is TGTGCCAGCAGTCTGGGGGGGTACTCTAGCACAGATACGCAGTATTTT.

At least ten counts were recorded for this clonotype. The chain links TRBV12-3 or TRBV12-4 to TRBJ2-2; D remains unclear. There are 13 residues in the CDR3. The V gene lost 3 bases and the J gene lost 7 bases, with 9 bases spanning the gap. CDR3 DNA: TGTGCCAGCAGTTTGAGGTGGAGCGGGGAGCTGTTTTTT. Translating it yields CASSLRWSGELFF.

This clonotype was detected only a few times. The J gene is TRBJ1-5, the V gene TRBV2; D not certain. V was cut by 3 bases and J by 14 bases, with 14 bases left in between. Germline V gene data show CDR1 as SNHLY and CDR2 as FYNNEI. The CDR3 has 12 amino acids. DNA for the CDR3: TGTGCCAGCAGTGAGGGATGGCGGGTGGAGCATTTT. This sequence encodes CASSEGWRVEHF.

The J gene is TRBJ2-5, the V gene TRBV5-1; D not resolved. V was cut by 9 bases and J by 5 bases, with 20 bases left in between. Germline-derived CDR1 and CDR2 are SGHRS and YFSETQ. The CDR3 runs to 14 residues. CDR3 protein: CANILFRLGETQYF. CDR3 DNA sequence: TGCGCCAACATCTTATTTAGACTGGGGGAGACCCAGTACTTC.

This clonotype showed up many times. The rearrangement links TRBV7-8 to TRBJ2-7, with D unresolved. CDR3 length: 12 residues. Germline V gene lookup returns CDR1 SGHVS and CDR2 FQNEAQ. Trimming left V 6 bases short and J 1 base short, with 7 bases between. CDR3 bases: TGTGCCAGCAGGCCAACTTCCTACGAGCAGTACTTC. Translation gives CASRPTSYEQYF.

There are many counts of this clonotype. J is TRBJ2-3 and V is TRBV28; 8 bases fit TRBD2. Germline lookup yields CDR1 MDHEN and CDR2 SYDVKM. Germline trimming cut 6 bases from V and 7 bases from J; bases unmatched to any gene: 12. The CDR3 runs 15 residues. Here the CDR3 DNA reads TGTGCCAGCAGCTTACCCCAAGGACTAGCTCATACGCAGTATTTT. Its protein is CASSLPQGLAHTQYF.

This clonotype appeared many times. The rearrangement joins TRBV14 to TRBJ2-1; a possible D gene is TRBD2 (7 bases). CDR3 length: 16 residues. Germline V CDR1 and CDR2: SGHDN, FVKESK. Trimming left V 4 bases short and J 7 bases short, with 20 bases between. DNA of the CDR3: TGTGCCAGCAGCCTAAAGGGGGGGCTCCGGAAGAATGAGCAGTTCTTC. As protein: CASSLKGGLRKNEQFF.

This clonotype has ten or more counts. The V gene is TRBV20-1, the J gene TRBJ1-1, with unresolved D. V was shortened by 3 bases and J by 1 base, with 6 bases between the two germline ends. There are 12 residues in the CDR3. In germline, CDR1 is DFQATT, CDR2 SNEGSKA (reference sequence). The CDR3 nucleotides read TGCAGTGCTAGGACAACGAACACTGAAGCTTTCTTT. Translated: CSARTTNTEAFF.

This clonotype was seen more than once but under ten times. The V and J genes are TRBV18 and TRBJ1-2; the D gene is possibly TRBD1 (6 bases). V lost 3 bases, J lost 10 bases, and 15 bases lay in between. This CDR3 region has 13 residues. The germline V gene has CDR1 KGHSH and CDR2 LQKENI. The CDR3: CASSPGQWRNYTF. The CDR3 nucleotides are TGTGCCAGCTCACCTGGACAGTGGAGGAACTACACCTTC.

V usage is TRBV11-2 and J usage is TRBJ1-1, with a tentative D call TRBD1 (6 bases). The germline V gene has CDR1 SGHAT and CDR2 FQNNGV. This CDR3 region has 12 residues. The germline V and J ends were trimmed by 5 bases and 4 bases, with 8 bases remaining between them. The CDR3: CASSRGFTEAFF. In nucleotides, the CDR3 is TGTGCCAGCAGCAGGGGGTTCACTGAAGCTTTCTTT.

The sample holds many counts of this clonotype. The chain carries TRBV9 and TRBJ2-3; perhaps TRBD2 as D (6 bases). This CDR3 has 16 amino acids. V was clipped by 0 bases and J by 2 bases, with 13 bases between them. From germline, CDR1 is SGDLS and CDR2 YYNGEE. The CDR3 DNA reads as TGTGCCAGCAGCGTAGTTGGGACTGATGCCACAGATACGCAGTATTTT. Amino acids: CASSVVGTDATDTQYF.

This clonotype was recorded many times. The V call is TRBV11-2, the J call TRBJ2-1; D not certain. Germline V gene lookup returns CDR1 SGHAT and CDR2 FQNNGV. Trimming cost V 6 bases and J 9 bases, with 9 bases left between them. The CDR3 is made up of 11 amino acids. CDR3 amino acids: CASSSGPEQFF. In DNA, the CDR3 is TGTGCCAGCAGTTCCGGCCCTGAGCAGTTCTTC.

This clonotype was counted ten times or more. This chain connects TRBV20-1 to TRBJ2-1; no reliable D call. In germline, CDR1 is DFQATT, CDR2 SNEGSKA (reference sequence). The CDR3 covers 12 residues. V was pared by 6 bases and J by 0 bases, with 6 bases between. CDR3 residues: CSAPDSYNEQFF. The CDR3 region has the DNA TGCAGTGCCCCCGACTCCTACAATGAGCAGTTCTTC.

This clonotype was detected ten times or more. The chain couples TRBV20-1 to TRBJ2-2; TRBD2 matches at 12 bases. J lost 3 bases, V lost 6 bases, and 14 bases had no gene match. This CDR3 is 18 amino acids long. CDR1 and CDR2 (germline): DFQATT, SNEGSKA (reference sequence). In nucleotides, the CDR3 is TGCAGTGCGCCCGCGGCTAGCGGGGGGGCGCGGGACACCGGGGAGCTGTTTTTT. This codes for CSAPAASGGARDTGELFF.

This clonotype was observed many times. The CDR3 spells CASSLDGQGAMNTEAFF. DNA for the CDR3: TGCGCCAGCAGCTTAGATGGACAGGGGGCAATGAACACTGAAGCTTTCTTT. The chain combines TRBV5-1 with TRBJ1-1; TRBD1 aligns across 11 bases. V was clipped by 2 bases and J by 0 bases; unmatched bases: 6. This CDR3 is 17 amino acids long. Germline lookup yields CDR1 SGHRS and CDR2 YFSETQ.

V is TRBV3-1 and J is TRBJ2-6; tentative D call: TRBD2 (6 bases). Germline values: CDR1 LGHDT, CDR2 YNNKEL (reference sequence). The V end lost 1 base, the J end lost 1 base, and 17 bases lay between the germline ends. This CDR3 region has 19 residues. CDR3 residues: CASSQVLGGGYSGANVLTF. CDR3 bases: TGTGCCAGCAGCCAAGTACTGGGGGGAGGTTATTCTGGGGCCAACGTCCTGACTTTC.

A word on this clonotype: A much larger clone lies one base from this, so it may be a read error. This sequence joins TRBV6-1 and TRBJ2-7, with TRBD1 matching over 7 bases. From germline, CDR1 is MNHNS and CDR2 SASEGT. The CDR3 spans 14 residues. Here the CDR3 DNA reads TGTGCCAGCTCCCGAGGGACAGCTTCTTACGAGCAGCACTTC. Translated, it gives CASSRGTASYEQHF.

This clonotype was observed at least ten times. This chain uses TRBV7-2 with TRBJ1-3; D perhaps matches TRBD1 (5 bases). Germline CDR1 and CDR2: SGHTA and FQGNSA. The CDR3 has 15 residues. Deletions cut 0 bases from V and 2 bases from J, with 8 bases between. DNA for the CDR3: TGTGCCAGCAGCTTAGCATCAGGGACTGGAAACACCATATATTTT. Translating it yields CASSLASGTGNTIYF.

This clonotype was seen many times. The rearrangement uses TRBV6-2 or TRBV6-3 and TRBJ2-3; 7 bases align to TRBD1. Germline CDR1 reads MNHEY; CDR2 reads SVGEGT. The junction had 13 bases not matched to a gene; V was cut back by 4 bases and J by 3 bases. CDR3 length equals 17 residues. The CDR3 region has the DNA TGTGCCAGCAGTTTCAAGGTGGGACAGACGGAGACAGATACGCAGTATTTT. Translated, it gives CASSFKVGQTETDTQYF.

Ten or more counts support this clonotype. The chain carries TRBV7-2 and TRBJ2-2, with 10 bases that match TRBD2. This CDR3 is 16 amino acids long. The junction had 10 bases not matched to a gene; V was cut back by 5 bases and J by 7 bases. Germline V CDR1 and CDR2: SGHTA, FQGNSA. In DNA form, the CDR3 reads TGTGCCAGCAGCCAGCGGGGGGGCCAATATGGCGGGGAGCTGTTTTTT. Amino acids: CASSQRGGQYGGELFF.

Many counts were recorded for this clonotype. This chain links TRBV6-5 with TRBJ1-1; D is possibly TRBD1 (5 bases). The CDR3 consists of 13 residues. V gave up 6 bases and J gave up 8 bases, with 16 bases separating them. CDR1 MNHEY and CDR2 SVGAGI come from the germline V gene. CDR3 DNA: TGTGCCAGCAGCCCATTAGGGGAAAAGGAAGCTTTCTTT. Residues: CASSPLGEKEAFF.

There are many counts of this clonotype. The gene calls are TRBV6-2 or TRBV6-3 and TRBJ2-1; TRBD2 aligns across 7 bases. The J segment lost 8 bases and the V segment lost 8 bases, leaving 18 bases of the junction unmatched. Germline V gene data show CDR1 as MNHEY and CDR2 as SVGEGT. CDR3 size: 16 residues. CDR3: CASFSSGGPYMYEQFF. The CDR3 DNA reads TGTGCCAGCTTCTCTTCGGGGGGACCTTATATGTATGAGCAGTTCTTC.

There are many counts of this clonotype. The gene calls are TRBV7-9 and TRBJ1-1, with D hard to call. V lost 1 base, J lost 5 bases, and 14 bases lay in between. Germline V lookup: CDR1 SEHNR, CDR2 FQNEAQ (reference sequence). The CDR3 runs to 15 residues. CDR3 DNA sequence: TGTGCCAGCAGCTTAGTGGCAGGCCACCGGACTGAAGCTTTCTTT. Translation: CASSLVAGHRTEAFF.

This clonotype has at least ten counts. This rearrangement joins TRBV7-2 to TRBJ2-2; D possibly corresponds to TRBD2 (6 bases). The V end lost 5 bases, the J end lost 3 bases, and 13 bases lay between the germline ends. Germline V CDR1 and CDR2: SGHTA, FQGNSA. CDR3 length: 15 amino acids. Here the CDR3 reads CASSPSAGYTGELFF. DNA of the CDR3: TGTGCCAGCAGCCCCTCGGCGGGGTACACCGGGGAGCTGTTTTTT. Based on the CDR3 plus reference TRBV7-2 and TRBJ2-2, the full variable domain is GAGVSQSPSNKVTEKGKDVELRCDPISGHTALYWYRQSLGQGLEFLIYFQGNSAPDKSGLPSDRFSAERTGGSVSTLTIQRTQQEDSAVYLCASSPSAGYTGELFFGEGSRLTVL.

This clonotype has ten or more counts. The CDR3 region has the DNA TGCGCCAGCAGCTCTGGACTAGCGGGGGGCGGCACAGATACGCAGTATTTT. This sequence encodes CASSSGLAGGGTDTQYF. V gene TRBV5-1 combines with J gene TRBJ2-3, with TRBD2 matching over 14 bases. V lost 3 bases to trimming and J lost 1 base; unmatched junction nucleotides: 4. Germline V gene lookup returns CDR1 SGHRS and CDR2 YFSETQ. CDR3 length equals 17 residues.